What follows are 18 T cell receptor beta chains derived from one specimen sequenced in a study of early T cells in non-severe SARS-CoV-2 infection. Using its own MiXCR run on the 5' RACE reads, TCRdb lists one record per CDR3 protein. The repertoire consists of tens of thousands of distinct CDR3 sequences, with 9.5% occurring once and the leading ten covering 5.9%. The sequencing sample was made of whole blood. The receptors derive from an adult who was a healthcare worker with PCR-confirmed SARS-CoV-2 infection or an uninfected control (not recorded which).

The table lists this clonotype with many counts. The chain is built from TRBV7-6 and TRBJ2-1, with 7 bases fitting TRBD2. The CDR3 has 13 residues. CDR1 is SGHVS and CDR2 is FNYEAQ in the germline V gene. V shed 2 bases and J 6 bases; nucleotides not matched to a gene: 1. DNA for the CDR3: TGTGCCAGCAGCTTAACGGGGGGCAATGAGCAGTTCTTC. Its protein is CASSLTGGNEQFF.

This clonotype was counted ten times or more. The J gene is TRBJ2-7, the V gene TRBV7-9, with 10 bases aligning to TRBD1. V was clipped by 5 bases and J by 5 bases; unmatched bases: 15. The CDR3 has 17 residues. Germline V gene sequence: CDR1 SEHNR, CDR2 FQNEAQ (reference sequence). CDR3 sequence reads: CASSAGQGDPHKDEQYF. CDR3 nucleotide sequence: TGTGCCAGCAGCGCCGGACAGGGGGATCCACATAAGGACGAGCAGTACTTC.

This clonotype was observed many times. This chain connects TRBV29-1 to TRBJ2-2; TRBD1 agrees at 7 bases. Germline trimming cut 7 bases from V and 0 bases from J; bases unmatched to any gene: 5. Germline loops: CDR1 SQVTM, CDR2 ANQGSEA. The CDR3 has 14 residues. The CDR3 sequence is CSARTGSNTGELFF. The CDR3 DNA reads TGCAGCGCCCGGACAGGATCGAACACCGGGGAGCTGTTTTTT.

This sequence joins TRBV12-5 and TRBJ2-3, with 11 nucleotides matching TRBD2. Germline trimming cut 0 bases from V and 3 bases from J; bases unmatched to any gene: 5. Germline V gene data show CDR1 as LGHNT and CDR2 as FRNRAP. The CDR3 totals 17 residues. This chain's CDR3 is CASGLVTSGGRTDTQYF. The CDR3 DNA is TGTGCTAGTGGTTTGGTAACTAGCGGGGGAAGGACAGATACGCAGTATTTT. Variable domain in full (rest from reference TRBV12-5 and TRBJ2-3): DARVTQTPRHKVTEMGQEVTMRCQPILGHNTVFWYRQTMMQGLELLAYFRNRAPLDDSGMPKDRFSAEMPDATLATLKIQPSEPRDSAVYFCASGLVTSGGRTDTQYFGPGTRLTVL.

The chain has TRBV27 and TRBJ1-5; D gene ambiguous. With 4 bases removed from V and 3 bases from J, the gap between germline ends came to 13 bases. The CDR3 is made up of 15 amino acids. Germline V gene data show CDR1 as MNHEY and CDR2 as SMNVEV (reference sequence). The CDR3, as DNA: TGTGCCAGCAGTTCTACGCTGGGGAACAATCAGCCCCAGCATTTT. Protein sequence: CASSSTLGNNQPQHF.

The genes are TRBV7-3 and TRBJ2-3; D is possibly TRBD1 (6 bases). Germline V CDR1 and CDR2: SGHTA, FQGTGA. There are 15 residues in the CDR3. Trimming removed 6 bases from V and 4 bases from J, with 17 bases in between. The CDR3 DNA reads TGTGCCAGCAGTCCAACCCCAGGGGTCGCAGATACGCAGTATTTT. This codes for CASSPTPGVADTQYF.

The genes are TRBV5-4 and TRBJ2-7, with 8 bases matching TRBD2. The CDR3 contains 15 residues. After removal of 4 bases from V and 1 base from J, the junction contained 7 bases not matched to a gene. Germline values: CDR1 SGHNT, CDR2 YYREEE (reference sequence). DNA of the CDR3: TGTGCCAGCAGCGTGAGCGGGAGTACGTCCTACGAGCAGTACTTC. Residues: CASSVSGSTSYEQYF.

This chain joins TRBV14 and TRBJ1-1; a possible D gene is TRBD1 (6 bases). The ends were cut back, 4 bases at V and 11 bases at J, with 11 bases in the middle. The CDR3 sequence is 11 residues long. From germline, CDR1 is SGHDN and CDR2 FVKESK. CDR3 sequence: CASSLTGIAFF. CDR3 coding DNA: TGTGCCAGCAGCCTAACAGGGATTGCTTTCTTT.

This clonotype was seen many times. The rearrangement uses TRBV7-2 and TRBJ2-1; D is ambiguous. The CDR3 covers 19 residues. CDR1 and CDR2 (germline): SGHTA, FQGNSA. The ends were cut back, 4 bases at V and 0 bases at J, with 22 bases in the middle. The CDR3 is CASSSDRSPAESSYNEQFF. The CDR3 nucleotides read TGTGCCAGCAGCTCAGACCGGAGTCCGGCAGAGAGCTCCTACAATGAGCAGTTCTTC.

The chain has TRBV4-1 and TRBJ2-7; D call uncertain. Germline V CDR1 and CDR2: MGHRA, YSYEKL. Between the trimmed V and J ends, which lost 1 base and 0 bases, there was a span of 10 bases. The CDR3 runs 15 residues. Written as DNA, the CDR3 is TGCGCCAGCAGCCAAGTGGGTACCCTCTCCTACGAGCAGTACTTC. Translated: CASSQVGTLSYEQYF.

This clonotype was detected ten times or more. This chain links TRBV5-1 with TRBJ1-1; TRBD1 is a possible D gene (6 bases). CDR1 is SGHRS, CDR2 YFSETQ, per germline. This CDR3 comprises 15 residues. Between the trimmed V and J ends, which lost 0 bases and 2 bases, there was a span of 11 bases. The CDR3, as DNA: TGCGCCAGCAGCTTGGAAGGGGGGTTAAACACTGAAGCTTTCTTT. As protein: CASSLEGGLNTEAFF.

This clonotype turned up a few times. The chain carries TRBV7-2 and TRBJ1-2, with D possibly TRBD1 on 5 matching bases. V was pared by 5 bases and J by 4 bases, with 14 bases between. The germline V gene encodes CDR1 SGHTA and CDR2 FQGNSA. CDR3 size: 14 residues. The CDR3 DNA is TGTGCCAGCAGCCAGGGAGGAAACCTCTATGGCTACACCTTC. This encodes CASSQGGNLYGYTF.

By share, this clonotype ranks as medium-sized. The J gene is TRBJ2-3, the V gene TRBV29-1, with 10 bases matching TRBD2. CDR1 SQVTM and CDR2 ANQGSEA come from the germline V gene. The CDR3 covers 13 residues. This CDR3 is CSTSGASTDTQYF. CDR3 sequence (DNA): TGCAGTACTAGCGGGGCTAGCACAGATACGCAGTATTTT.

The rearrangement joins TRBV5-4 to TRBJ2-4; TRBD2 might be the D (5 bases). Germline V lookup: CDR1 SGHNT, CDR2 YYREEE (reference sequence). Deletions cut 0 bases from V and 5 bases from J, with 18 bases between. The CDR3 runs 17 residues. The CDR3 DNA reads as TGTGCCAGCAGCTTGGAAGCTGTTCCGGGAAAAGAAAACATTCAGTACTTC. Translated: CASSLEAVPGKENIQYF.

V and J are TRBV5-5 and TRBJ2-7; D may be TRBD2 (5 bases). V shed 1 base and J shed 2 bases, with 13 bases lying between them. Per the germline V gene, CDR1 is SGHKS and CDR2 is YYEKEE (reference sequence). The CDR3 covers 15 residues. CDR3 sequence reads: CASSLLSGGTYEQYF. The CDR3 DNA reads TGTGCCAGCAGCTTGTTAAGCGGCGGAACCTACGAGCAGTACTTC. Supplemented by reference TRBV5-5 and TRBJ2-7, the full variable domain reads DAGVTQSPTHLIKTRGQQVTLRCSPISGHKSVSWYQQVLGQGPQFIFQYYEKEERGRGNFPDRFSARQFPNYSSELNVNALLLGDSALYLCASSLLSGGTYEQYFGPGTRLTVT.

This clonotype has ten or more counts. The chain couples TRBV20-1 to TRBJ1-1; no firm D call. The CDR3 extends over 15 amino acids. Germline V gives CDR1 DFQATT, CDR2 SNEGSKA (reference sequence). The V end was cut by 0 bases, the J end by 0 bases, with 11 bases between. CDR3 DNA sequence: TGCAGTGCTAGAGACCCGGATCGTATGAACACTGAAGCTTTCTTT. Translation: CSARDPDRMNTEAFF.

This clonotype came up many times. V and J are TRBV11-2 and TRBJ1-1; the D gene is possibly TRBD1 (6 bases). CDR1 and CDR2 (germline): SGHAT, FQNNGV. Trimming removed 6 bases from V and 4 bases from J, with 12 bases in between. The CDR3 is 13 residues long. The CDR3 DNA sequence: TGTGCCAGCAGTCAACAGGGTCCCACTGAAGCTTTCTTT. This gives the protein CASSQQGPTEAFF.

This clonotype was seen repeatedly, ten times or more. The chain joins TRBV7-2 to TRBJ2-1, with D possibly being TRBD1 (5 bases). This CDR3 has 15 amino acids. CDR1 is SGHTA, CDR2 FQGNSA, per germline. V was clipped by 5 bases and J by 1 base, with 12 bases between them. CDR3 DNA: TGTGCCAGCAGCGTAGACAGCTCATCCTACAATGAGCAGTTCTTC. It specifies CASSVDSSSYNEQFF. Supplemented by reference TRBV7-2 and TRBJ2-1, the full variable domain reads GAGVSQSPSNKVTEKGKDVELRCDPISGHTALYWYRQSLGQGLEFLIYFQGNSAPDKSGLPSDRFSAERTGGSVSTLTIQRTQQEDSAVYLCASSVDSSSYNEQFFGPGTRLTVL.